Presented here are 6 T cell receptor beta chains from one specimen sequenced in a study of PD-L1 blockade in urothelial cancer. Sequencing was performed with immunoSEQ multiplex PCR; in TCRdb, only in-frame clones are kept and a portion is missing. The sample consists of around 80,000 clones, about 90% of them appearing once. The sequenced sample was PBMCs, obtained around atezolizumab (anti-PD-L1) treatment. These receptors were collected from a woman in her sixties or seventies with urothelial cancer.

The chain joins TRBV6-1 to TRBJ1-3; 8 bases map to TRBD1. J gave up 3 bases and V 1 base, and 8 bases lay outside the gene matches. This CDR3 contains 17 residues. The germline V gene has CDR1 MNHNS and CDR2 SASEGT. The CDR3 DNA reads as TGTGCCAGCAGTGAAGTATGGCAGGGGGCAGGTGGAAACACCATATATTTT. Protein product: CASSEVWQGAGGNTIYF.

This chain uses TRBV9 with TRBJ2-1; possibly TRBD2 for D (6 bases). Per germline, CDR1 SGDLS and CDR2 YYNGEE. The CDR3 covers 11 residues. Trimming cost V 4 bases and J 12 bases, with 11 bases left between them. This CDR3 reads CASSPGTLQFF. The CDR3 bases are TGTGCCAGCAGCCCCGGGACTCTGCAGTTCTTC.

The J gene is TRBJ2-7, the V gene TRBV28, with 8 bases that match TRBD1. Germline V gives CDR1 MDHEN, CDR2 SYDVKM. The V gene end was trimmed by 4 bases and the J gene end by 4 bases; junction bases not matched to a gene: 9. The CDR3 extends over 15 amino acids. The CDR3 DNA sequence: TGTGCCAGCAGTTCGCCGGGTCAGGGGGCTTACGAGCAGTACTTC. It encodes CASSSPGQGAYEQYF.

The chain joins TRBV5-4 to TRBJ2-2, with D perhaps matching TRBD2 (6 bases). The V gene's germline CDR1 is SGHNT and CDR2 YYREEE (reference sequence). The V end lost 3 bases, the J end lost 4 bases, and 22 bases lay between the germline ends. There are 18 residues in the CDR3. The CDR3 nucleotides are TGTGCCAGCAGCTCGCTACCCGTGACTAGAATGGGCACCGGGGAGCTGTTTTTT. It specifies CASSSLPVTRMGTGELFF.

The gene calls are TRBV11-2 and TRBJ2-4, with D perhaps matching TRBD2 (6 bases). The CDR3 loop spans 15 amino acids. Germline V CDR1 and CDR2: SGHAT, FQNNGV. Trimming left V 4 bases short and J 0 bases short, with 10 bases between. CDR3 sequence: CASSYRRGAKNIQYF. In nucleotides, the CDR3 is TGTGCCAGCAGCTACCGGAGGGGAGCCAAAAACATTCAGTACTTC.

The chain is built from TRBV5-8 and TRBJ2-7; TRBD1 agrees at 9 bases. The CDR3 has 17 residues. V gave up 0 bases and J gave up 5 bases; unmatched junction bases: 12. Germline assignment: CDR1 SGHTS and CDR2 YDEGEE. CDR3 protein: CASSLGERTGVENEQYF. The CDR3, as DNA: TGTGCCAGCAGCTTGGGGGAACGGACAGGGGTTGAGAACGAGCAGTACTTC.